Each of the 22 T cell receptor beta chains below was sequenced from the same sample in a study of T cell clonality in common variable immunodeficiency. Overall study results and limits: Reportedly, TCR beta sequences from common variable immunodeficiency showed fewer deletions and N-nucleotide insertions.

These receptors' targets are unknown. Repertoires were generated with immunoSEQ multiplex PCR, while TCRdb's copy carries only in-frame clones and drops some. The sample yields 25,000 to 30,000 clones, without any singletons. Sequences were obtained from peripheral blood mononuclear cells. These receptors were taken from a human donor with common variable immunodeficiency.

This clone was counted only a few times. Coverage ceases 3 residues before the CDR3 finishes, and the germline J gene fills in the end. This chain uses TRBV20-1 with TRBJ2-7, with D perhaps TRBD1 (7 bases). The V end was cut by 3 bases, the J end by 0 bases, with 15 bases between. Germline CDR1 reads DFQATT; CDR2 reads SNEGSKA (reference sequence). This CDR3 contains 15 residues. Here the CDR3 reads CSARRLGTASYEQYF. The CDR3 DNA, read in part, is TGCAGTGCTAGGCGACTAGGGACAGCCTCCTACGAG.

This clone was observed a handful of times. The read ends 3 residues early relative to the CDR3; the germline J gene fills the gap. In the same sample, other DNA sequences code for this CDR3. This chain links TRBV18 with TRBJ1-1, with 9 bases matching TRBD1. CDR3 length equals 16 residues. Losses at the gene ends were 3 bases for V and 0 bases for J; bases not matched to a gene: 5. CDR1 is KGHSH, CDR2 LQKENI, per germline. CDR3 bases read: TGTGCCAGCTCACCGGATTGGACAGGGGTGAACACTGAA. It is translated as CASSPDWTGVNTE. From start to end, the CDR3 is CASSPDWTGVNTEAFF.

Note on this clone: The read finishes 3 residues shy of the CDR3 end, and the germline J gene is used to complete it. The chain has TRBV10-3 and TRBJ2-5, with 7 positions matching TRBD1. CDR3 length: 13 residues. Germline CDR1 ENHRY, CDR2 SYGVKD. V shed 4 bases, J shed 2 bases, and the junction held 1 base outside the gene matches. The CDR3 spells CAISVDRQETQYF. The sequenced CDR3 bases are TGTGCCATCAGTGTGGACAGGCAAGAGACC.

The DNA read from the CDR3 is TGCAGTGCTAGAGATGGACTAGCGGGAGTCTGGGTTAGTGAG. It yields the protein CSARDGLAGVWVSE. The whole CDR3 reads CSARDGLAGVWVSEQFF. The chain uses TRBV20-1 and TRBJ2-1; 13 nucleotides match TRBD2. From the germline J gene comes the end of the CDR3, since the read stops 3 residues before it. CDR3 length: 17 residues. Per germline, CDR1 DFQATT and CDR2 SNEGSKA (reference sequence). V was clipped by 0 bases and J by 9 bases; unmatched bases: 11.

In its sample, this clone was seen a few times. From the germline J gene comes the end of the CDR3, since the read stops 3 residues before it. The V and J genes are TRBV19 and TRBJ1-2; possibly TRBD1 for D (5 bases). Germline CDR1 and CDR2: LNHDA and SQIVND (reference sequence). The CDR3 is 13 amino acids. Trimming took 7 bases from V and 3 from J, leaving 12 bases between them. The CDR3 loop is CASTRDSDYGYTF. The sequenced part of the CDR3 DNA is TGTGCCAGTACCCGTGACAGTGACTATGGC.

This clone was seen repeatedly, ten times or more. The read stops 3 residues short of the end of the CDR3; the missing end is completed from the germline J gene. The V and J genes are TRBV20-1 and TRBJ1-2, with 9 bases lining up with TRBD1. The CDR3 extends over 17 amino acids. J was trimmed by 4 bases and V by 2 bases; bases with no gene match: 14. Germline V gives CDR1 DFQATT, CDR2 SNEGSKA (reference sequence). Partial CDR3 DNA: TGCAGTGCTAGACGGAACCGGGACAGGGACCTAATCTATGGC. Protein product: CSARRNRDRDLIYG. The complete CDR3 sequence is CSARRNRDRDLIYGYTF.

This clone was observed at least ten times. The CDR3 end is not reached by the read, which stops 3 residues before it; the germline J gene fills it in. This chain connects TRBV19 to TRBJ2-7, with 11 nucleotides matching TRBD2. The CDR3 covers 15 residues. The ends lost 7 bases at V and 6 bases at J; junction bases unmatched: 11. Germline CDR1 LNHDA, CDR2 SQIVND (reference sequence). The CDR3 here is CASKLASGRTGEQYF. The part of the CDR3 DNA that was read is TGTGCCAGTAAATTGGCTAGCGGGAGGACAGGCGAG.

This clone was counted ten times or more. The CDR3 extends 3 residues past the end of the read, so its final part is completed from the germline J gene. The chain has TRBV5-1 and TRBJ2-1, with 8 bases matching TRBD2. The V and J ends lost 5 bases and 5 bases, in that order; junction bases with no gene match: 21. CDR1 and CDR2 (germline): SGHRS, YFSETQ. The CDR3 consists of 19 residues. This CDR3 reads CASSPNPTSAHPRDNEQFF. CDR3 DNA, as far as it was read: TGCGCCAGCAGTCCCAACCCGACTAGCGCCCACCCGCGGGACAATGAG. Filled out from reference TRBV5-1 and TRBJ2-1, the complete variable domain reads KAGVTQTPRYLIKTRGQQVTLSCSPISGHRSVSWYQQTPGQGLQFLFEYFSETQRNKGNFPGRFSGRQFSNSRSEMNVSTLELGDSALYLCASSPNPTSAHPRDNEQFFGPGTRLTVL.

The table lists this clone with many counts. The read ends 3 residues before the CDR3 terminus; that terminus is restored from the germline J gene. The chain couples TRBV20-1 to TRBJ2-5, with a weak D call TRBD1 (6 bases). Per germline, CDR1 DFQATT and CDR2 SNEGSKA (reference sequence). V was trimmed by 1 base and J by 3 bases, leaving 12 bases between them. This CDR3 is built from 14 residues. The CDR3 sequence is CSARAARGKETQYF. Partial CDR3 DNA: TGCAGTGCTAGAGCCGCCAGGGGAAAAGAGACC.

As for this clone: The CDR3 is cut off 3 residues early in the read; its end comes from the germline J gene. V and J are TRBV19 and TRBJ2-1, with 12 nucleotides matching TRBD2. The V and J ends lost 6 bases and 5 bases, in that order; junction bases with no gene match: 5. The CDR3 runs 15 residues. The germline V gene has CDR1 LNHDA and CDR2 SQIVND (reference sequence). CDR3 sequence reads: CASRLAGGSNNEQFF. Partial CDR3 DNA: TGTGCCAGTAGGCTAGCGGGAGGGTCCAACAATGAG.

This clone was picked up a small number of times. The read gets to within 3 residues of the CDR3 end, and the germline J gene fills in the rest. This chain uses TRBV18 with TRBJ2-2, with D possibly TRBD1 on 5 matching bases. The CDR3 extends over 14 amino acids. The germline CDR1 and CDR2 sequences are KGHSH and LQKENI. Trimming took 2 bases from V and 7 from J, leaving 11 bases between them. The DNA read from the CDR3 is TGTGCCAGCTCACCAGGGGCCCCAGGCGGGGAG. It is translated as CASSPGAPGGE. The full CDR3 protein reads CASSPGAPGGELFF.

The table lists this clone with many counts. From the germline J gene comes the end of the CDR3, since the read stops 3 residues before it. The gene calls are TRBV20-1 and TRBJ1-5; 9 positions agree with TRBD1. V was pared by 6 bases and J by 7 bases, with 4 bases of the junction left unmatched. Germline values: CDR1 DFQATT, CDR2 SNEGSKA (reference sequence). CDR3 length: 12 residues. CDR3 bases read: TGCAGTGCATCCGGGACAGGGCAGCCC. Amino acids: CSASGTGQP. The complete CDR3 sequence is CSASGTGQPQHF.

This clone was counted at least ten times. The missing CDR3 end, 3 residues past where the read stops, is filled in from the germline J gene. The V call is TRBV5-1, the J call TRBJ2-7; TRBD2 matches 8 bases. From germline, CDR1 is SGHRS and CDR2 YFSETQ. CDR3 length: 16 residues. With 0 bases clipped from V and 4 bases from J, the junction kept 9 bases outside the gene matches. The chain's CDR3 is CASSLEALGRGYEQYF. CDR3 bases read: TGCGCCAGCAGCTTGGAGGCGCTCGGGAGGGGTTACGAG. The complete variable domain, with remaining parts taken from reference TRBV5-1 and TRBJ2-7, reads KAGVTQTPRYLIKTRGQQVTLSCSPISGHRSVSWYQQTPGQGLQFLFEYFSETQRNKGNFPGRFSGRQFSNSRSEMNVSTLELGDSALYLCASSLEALGRGYEQYFGPGTRLTVT.

In its sample, this clone was seen many times. The read comes to an end 3 residues before the CDR3 does, leaving the germline J gene to fill in the end. The chain links TRBV5-1 to TRBJ1-4; 7 bases fit TRBD1. CDR1 and CDR2 (germline): SGHRS, YFSETQ. V lost 0 bases, J lost 6 bases, and 8 bases stayed unmatched. This CDR3 spans 16 amino acids. The CDR3 sequence: CASSLEGGSVYEKLFF. The CDR3 bases that were read are TGCGCCAGCAGCTTGGAAGGGGGCAGCGTTTATGAAAAA.

This clone came up many times. The DNA ends 3 residues before the CDR3 does, and the rest of the CDR3 is filled in from the germline J gene. J is TRBJ2-7 and V is TRBV20-1, with TRBD2 matching over 11 bases. The CDR3 runs 16 residues. Trimming cost V 5 bases and J 5 bases; bases outside gene matches: 14. CDR1 is DFQATT, CDR2 SNEGSKA, per germline (reference sequence). Partial CDR3 DNA: TGCAGTGCTCGTGGGAACCTAGCGGGAGGTCCCAACGAG. It specifies CSARGNLAGGPNE. In full, the CDR3 is CSARGNLAGGPNEQYF.

Many counts were recorded for this clone. The read halts 3 residues ahead of the CDR3 end, with the missing end drawn from the germline J gene. The chain is built from TRBV7-6 and TRBJ2-2; 7 nucleotides align to TRBD1. Germline V gene lookup returns CDR1 SGHVS and CDR2 FNYEAQ. The CDR3 loop spans 18 amino acids. The trim removed 2 bases at V and 1 base at J, leaving 10 bases unmatched. CDR3 DNA (partial): TGTGCCAGCAGCTTAAGGGGGCCCGGGACAGTGAACACCGGGGAG. Amino acid sequence: CASSLRGPGTVNTGE. The full CDR3 sequence reads CASSLRGPGTVNTGELFF.

Notes on this clone: The read comes to an end 3 residues before the CDR3 does, leaving the germline J gene to fill in the end. The chain couples TRBV30 to TRBJ1-4; D remains ambiguous. This CDR3 contains 13 residues. V lost 6 bases and J lost 7, with 15 bases in between. Looked up from germline, CDR1 is GTSNPN and CDR2 is SVGIG (reference sequence). CDR3 sequence reads: CACGGWRGEKLFF. The part of the CDR3 DNA that was read is TGTGCCTGTGGAGGATGGCGGGGTGAAAAA.

This clone occurred many times. The CDR3 goes on 3 residues after the read ends, and that part is filled in from the germline J gene. This rearrangement joins TRBV30 to TRBJ2-7; possibly TRBD2 for D (5 bases). Germline lookup yields CDR1 GTSNPN and CDR2 SVGIG (reference sequence). This CDR3 spans 16 amino acids. Trimming pared 2 bases from V and 2 bases from J, leaving 19 bases between. The CDR3 here is CAWSNSGLITTYEQYF. The CDR3 DNA, read in part, is TGTGCCTGGAGTAACAGCGGACTCATTACCACCTACGAG.

In its sample, this clone was seen many times. The CDR3 is cut off 3 residues early in the read; its end comes from the germline J gene. The genes are TRBV5-1 and TRBJ2-7; 7 positions match TRBD2. In germline, CDR1 is SGHRS, CDR2 YFSETQ. CDR3 length: 14 residues. The V and J ends lost 5 bases and 6 bases, in that order; junction bases with no gene match: 11. CDR3 sequence reads: CASRAGPVTPEQYF. The sequenced part of the CDR3 DNA is TGCGCCAGCAGAGCGGGACCCGTCACCCCCGAG.

Details on this clone: The DNA ends 3 residues before the CDR3 does, and the rest of the CDR3 is filled in from the germline J gene. This rearrangement joins TRBV7-8 to TRBJ1-4; 11 bases align to TRBD1. The CDR3 has 18 residues. Unmatched junction bases numbered 10, after V lost 5 bases and J lost 2 bases. Germline V lookup: CDR1 SGHVS, CDR2 FQNEAQ. CDR3 sequence reads: CASSGGQGVLWTNEKLFF. The sequenced part of the CDR3 DNA is TGTGCCAGCAGCGGGGGACAGGGGGTCCTTTGGACTAATGAAAAA.

This clone appeared a few times. Read coverage stops 3 residues before the CDR3 terminus; the germline J gene supplies the remainder. This rearrangement joins TRBV18 to TRBJ2-7; possibly TRBD1 for D (6 bases). The germline gives CDR1 KGHSH, CDR2 LQKENI. V was trimmed by 3 bases and J by 3 bases, leaving 9 bases between them. This CDR3 comprises 13 residues. CDR3 loop: CASSPGDNYEQYF. The covered CDR3 bases are TGTGCCAGCTCACCCGGGGACAACTACGAG.

A few counts support this clone. The read ends 3 residues early relative to the CDR3; the germline J gene fills the gap. V gene TRBV18 combines with J gene TRBJ2-7, with D possibly being TRBD1 or TRBD2 (5 bases each). The CDR3 totals 15 residues. Germline values: CDR1 KGHSH, CDR2 LQKENI. V was cut by 2 bases and J by 0 bases, with 11 bases left in between. The part of the CDR3 DNA that was read is TGTGCCAGCTCACCAAGGCAGGGAGACTCCTACGAG. Its translation: CASSPRQGDSYE. In full, the CDR3 is CASSPRQGDSYEQYF.